These T cell receptor beta chains were read from a single sample in a study of cytomegalovirus exposure and HLA in healthy donors. Method: immunoSEQ multiplex PCR; TCRdb's copy keeps in-frame clones and lacks some. The sample lists about 160,000 clones, about four fifths seen once, with about 6.7% in the top ten. Sequenced input: PBMCs. Every receptor here comes from a man aged 50 to 59 in good health and CMV-seropositive. The CDR3 runs from the conserved cysteine through the conserved F or W. The order of the fields is J gene, clone size, V gene, D gene, CDR3 DNA, CDR3 protein. A D gene is named only where the DNA matches it firmly. The size field is filled for only some rows; it gives once, few, many or a size class.

TRBJ1-1 | . | TRBV5-1 | TRBD1 | TGCGCCAGCAGCGGGACAGGGGGCTGGGGGAACACTGAAGCTTTCTTT | CASSGTGGWGNTEAFF
TRBJ2-3 | once | TRBV11-3 | . | TGTGCCAGCAGCTTTGGGCAGGGGAGCACAGATACGCAGTATTTT | CASSFGQGSTDTQYF
TRBJ2-3 | . | TRBV5-1 | TRBD1 | TGCGCCAGCAGCGAGGGACAGGGTGGCACAGATACGCAGTATTTT | CASSEGQGGTDTQYF
TRBJ1-6 | . | TRBV6-6 | . | TGTGCCAGCAGTTACTCCACAGGTTCACCCCTCCACTTT | CASSYSTGSPLHF
TRBJ1-2 | . | TRBV6-1 | TRBD1 | TGTGCCAGCAGTAGCCGGACAGGGGGCGCGGATGGCTACACCTTC | CASSSRTGGADGYTF
TRBJ1-2 | . | TRBV21-1 | . | TGTGCCAGCAGCAAAGTTCCAGGATCCGATGGCTACACCTTC | CASSKVPGSDGYTF
TRBJ1-1 | . | TRBV27 | . | TGTGCCAGCAGTTTATGGGCAGGGAACACTGAAGCTTTCTTT | CASSLWAGNTEAFF
TRBJ2-7 | . | TRBV5-4 | . | TGTGCCAGCAGCTTGCAAAGGGGAAGGTACGAGCAGTACTTC | CASSLQRGRYEQYF
TRBJ2-3 | . | TRBV6-5 | . | TGTGCCAGCAGCCGAAGTGGCGGGACAGATACGCAGTATTTT | CASSRSGGTDTQYF
TRBJ2-3 | . | TRBV11-3 | . | TGTGCCAGCAGCGCCGGACAGCGACCAGATACGCAGTATTTT | CASSAGQRPDTQYF
TRBJ1-5 | . | TRBV29-1 | TRBD1 | TGCAGTGTGGGACAGGGGTACGATCAGCCCCAGCATTTT | CSVGQGYDQPQHF
TRBJ2-5 | . | TRBV7-2 | TRBD1 | TGTGCCAGCAGCTTAGTGTCTGGGGCAGGGGGTACTATAGAGACCCAGTACTTC | CASSLVSGAGGTIETQYF
TRBJ2-2 | . | TRBV6-1 | . | TGTGCCAGCAGTGCCCCAAGTCTTAGCGTGACCGGGGAGCTGTTTTTT | CASSAPSLSVTGELFF
TRBJ2-7 | . | TRBV7-3 | . | TGTGCCAGCAGCTCTCTTCCGGGTCTATCCTACGAGCAGTACTTC | CASSSLPGLSYEQYF
TRBJ2-5 | . | TRBV29-1 | TRBD2 | TGCAGCGTTGAAGCAGGAGCGGGGGGCTTTGGGACCCAGTACTTC | CSVEAGAGGFGTQYF
TRBJ2-7 | once | TRBV2 | TRBD1 | TGTGCCAGCACCACTCGGACAGGATACTACGAGCAGTACTTC | CASTTRTGYYEQYF
TRBJ1-3 | . | TRBV30 | . | TGTGCCTGGAGTACGGAGTCTGGAAACACCATATATTTT | CAWSTESGNTIYF
TRBJ2-3 | . | TRBV6-4 | TRBD1 | TGTGCCAGCAGTACCCGACAGGGGGCTTCGGATACGCAGTATTTT | CASSTRQGASDTQYF
TRBJ1-5 | . | TRBV19 | TRBD1 | TGTGCCAGTAGTACAAACCCGGGACAGGCGAGTCAGCCCCAGCATTTT | CASSTNPGQASQPQHF
TRBJ1-2 | . | TRBV6-5 | TRBD1 | TGTGCCAGCAGTTGGGGACAGGGGCCTCGTGGCTACACCTTC | CASSWGQGPRGYTF
TRBJ2-7 | once | TRBV10-2 | . | TGCGCCAGCAGTGAGGTGGGGGCGGATCGGCGTTCCGAGTACTTC | CASSEVGADRRSEYF
TRBJ2-6 | . | TRBV5-1 | TRBD1 | TGCGCCAGCAGCCGACAGGGATTTGGGGCCAACGTCCTGACTTTC | CASSRQGFGANVLTF
TRBJ1-2 | . | TRBV5-4 | . | TGTGCCAGCAGCTCCCCAGGATCAGCGGGGGGCAGGGGCTATGGCTACACCTTC | CASSSPGSAGGRGYGYTF
TRBJ1-2 | . | TRBV18 | TRBD1 | TGTGCCAGCTCACCACCACAGGGGACCTCTTACTATGGCTACACCTTC | CASSPPQGTSYYGYTF
TRBJ2-5 | . | TRBV5-1 | TRBD1 | TGCGCCAGCAGCTCAGGGGGCGCAGAGACCCAGTACTTC | CASSSGGAETQYF
TRBJ1-2 | . | TRBV27 | TRBD1 | TGTGCCAGCAGAAGGGGGCGCGAGACCTATGGCTACACCTTC | CASRRGRETYGYTF
TRBJ1-5 | . | TRBV6-6 | . | TGTGCCAGCAGTGCAGAATTCAATCAGCCCCAGCATTTT | CASSAEFNQPQHF
TRBJ1-1 | few | TRBV19 | TRBD1 | TGTGCCAGTATCAGAGCGAGGGGGCCCATGAACACTGAAGCTTTCTTT | CASIRARGPMNTEAFF
TRBJ2-7 | . | TRBV4-2 | TRBD1 | TGTGCCAGCAGCCAAGTTAGGGGACAGGGGGCGTCGTACGAGCAGTACTTC | CASSQVRGQGASYEQYF
TRBJ1-2 | . | TRBV5-1 | . | TGCGCCAGCAGCCGCGGGGGGCGCGACTATGGCTACACCTTC | CASSRGGRDYGYTF
TRBJ1-6 | few | TRBV6-4 | . | TGTGCCAGCAGTGAGGGAAGGGGCTCACCCCTCCACTTT | CASSEGRGSPLHF